Listed here is a single TCR beta chain. The record originates from a study of blood T cell repertoires in COVID-19. Overall study context: In each case, the material was cDNA or gDNA derived from T cells, B-cell-depleted T cells, or PBMCs.

Per germline, CDR1 MGHDK and CDR2 SYGVNS. The CDR3 totals 13 residues. The V segment lost 6 bases and the J segment 4 bases; nucleotides outside the gene matches: 6. Under the authors' procedure: Counts of nucleated cells, estimated from reference gene primer amplification, were obtained. The table came from immunoSEQ multiplex PCR; TCRdb's copy has only in-frame clones and leaves some out. The DNA was the basis for D and trimming; V, J and clone size are from that table. The profile shows roughly 40,000 clones, around 79% of them singletons. The rearrangement uses TRBV25-1 and TRBJ2-7; 7 nucleotides line up with TRBD1. This receptor was identified in a human donor in a cohort sampled during active COVID-19. The sequenced sample was peripheral blood. The CDR3 nucleotides read TGTGCCAGCAGACCGACAGGGTCTTACGAGCAGTACTTC. Translating gives CASRPTGSYEQYF.